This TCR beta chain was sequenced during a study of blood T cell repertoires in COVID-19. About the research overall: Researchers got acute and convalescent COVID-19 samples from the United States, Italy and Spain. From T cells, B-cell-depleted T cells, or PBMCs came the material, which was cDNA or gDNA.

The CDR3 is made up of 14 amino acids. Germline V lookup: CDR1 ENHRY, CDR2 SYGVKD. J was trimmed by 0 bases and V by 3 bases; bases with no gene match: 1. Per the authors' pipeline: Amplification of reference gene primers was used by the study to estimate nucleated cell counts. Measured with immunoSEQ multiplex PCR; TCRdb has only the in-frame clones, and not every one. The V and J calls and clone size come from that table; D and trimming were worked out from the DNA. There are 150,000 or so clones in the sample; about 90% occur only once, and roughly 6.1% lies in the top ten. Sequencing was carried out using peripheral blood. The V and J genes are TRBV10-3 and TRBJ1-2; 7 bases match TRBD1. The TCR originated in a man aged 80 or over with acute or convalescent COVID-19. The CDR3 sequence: CAISEGTANYGYTF. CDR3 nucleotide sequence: TGTGCCATCAGTGAAGGGACAGCTAACTATGGCTACACCTTC.